These 9 T cell receptor beta chains came from one sample sequenced in a study of shared clonotypes between healthy human individuals. Data came from immunoSEQ multiplex PCR; TCRdb stores just in-frame clones and leaves some out. The data hold 2 million or so clones, with about 95% observed a single time. Cells designated naive CD8 were CD45RO-negative and were positively selected for CCR7, with terminally differentiated effector memory CD45RA+ cells excluded. The sequencing sample was made of naive CD8+ T cells sorted from blood. The receptor set was obtained from a man aged 18-30 years in good health.

The CDR3 reads CASSQDERQGAGEKLFF. The CDR3 coding sequence is TGCGCCAGCAGCCAAGATGAGAGGCAGGGGGCTGGTGAAAAACTGTTTTTT. The chain recombines TRBV4-1 with TRBJ1-4; 8 bases agree with TRBD1. The V gene's germline CDR1 is MGHRA and CDR2 YSYEKL. This CDR3 spans 17 amino acids. V trimming: 0 bases; J trimming: 7 bases; junction bases outside the gene matches: 10.

The rearrangement links TRBV5-1 to TRBJ2-7, with 9 bases that match TRBD1. Per the germline V gene, CDR1 is SGHRS and CDR2 is YFSETQ. The junction had 8 bases not matched to a gene; V was cut back by 4 bases and J by 3 bases. The CDR3 has 15 amino acids. The CDR3 region has the DNA TGCGCCAGCAGCCCGCCCGGGACAGGGTTCTACGAGCAGTACTTC. It specifies CASSPPGTGFYEQYF.

The V and J genes are TRBV15 and TRBJ2-7, with 8 bases aligning to TRBD2. With 0 bases clipped from V and 6 bases from J, the junction kept 7 bases outside the gene matches. The germline V gene has CDR1 LNHNV and CDR2 YYDKDF (reference sequence). This CDR3 spans 15 amino acids. The CDR3, as DNA: TGTGCCACCAGCAGAGATCAGGGGACTAGGGCCGAGCAGTACTTC. It yields the protein CATSRDQGTRAEQYF.

This clone was detected only once. This chain connects TRBV18 to TRBJ1-1; D gene unclear. The V gene lost 6 bases and the J gene lost 7 bases, with 15 bases spanning the gap. The germline CDR1 and CDR2 sequences are KGHSH and LQKENI. CDR3 length equals 13 residues. CDR3 residues: CASSPTTPVEAFF. CDR3 bases: TGTGCCAGCTCTCCAACGACACCGGTTGAAGCTTTCTTT.

The J gene is TRBJ2-2, the V gene TRBV2; 10 nucleotides align to TRBD1. This CDR3 contains 13 residues. With 9 bases clipped from V and 3 bases from J, the junction kept 1 base outside the gene matches. Germline V gene sequence: CDR1 SNHLY, CDR2 FYNNEI. CDR3 loop: CARTGGDTGELFF. The CDR3 DNA reads TGTGCCAGGACAGGGGGCGACACCGGGGAGCTGTTTTTT.

V gene TRBV29-1 combines with J gene TRBJ1-1; 7 positions agree with TRBD1. This CDR3 has 13 residues. V was pared by 3 bases and J by 5 bases, with 6 bases of the junction left unmatched. CDR1 is SQVTM and CDR2 is ANQGSEA in the germline V gene. The CDR3 sequence: CSVEEGAQTEAFF. The CDR3 bases are TGCAGCGTTGAGGAGGGGGCGCAAACTGAAGCTTTCTTT.

Details on this clone: Other DNA sequences within the sample encode an identical CDR3. This sequence joins TRBV4-3 and TRBJ2-7; 9 nucleotides match TRBD1. V lost 4 bases and J lost 5; bases outside the gene matches: 3. Germline lookup yields CDR1 LGHNA and CDR2 YSLEER. The CDR3 is 13 amino acids. For the CDR3, the DNA is TGCGCCAGCAGCCCCGGGACAGGGAACGAGCAGTACTTC. Its protein product is CASSPGTGNEQYF.

The V and J genes are TRBV4-3 and TRBJ2-7; possibly TRBD1 or TRBD2 for D (5 bases each). The CDR3 is made up of 15 amino acids. V gave up 6 bases and J gave up 4 bases, with 19 bases separating them. Germline CDR1 is LGHNA and CDR2 is YSLEER. The CDR3 spells CASSLNRDGYYEQYF. DNA for the CDR3: TGCGCCAGCAGTCTAAACCGGGACGGCTATTACGAGCAGTACTTC.

CDR3 region: CASSLILGSGVDLYGYTF. CDR3 nucleotide sequence: TGTGCCAGCAGCTTAATCTTAGGATCGGGGGTTGATCTCTATGGCTACACCTTC. The rearrangement joins TRBV7-9 to TRBJ1-2, with D maybe TRBD1 (5 bases). CDR1 is SEHNR, CDR2 FQNEAQ, per germline (reference sequence). The ends were cut back, 2 bases at V and 4 bases at J, with 23 bases in the middle. The CDR3 sequence is 18 residues long.